This TCR beta chain is drawn from a study of T cells expressing NK-cell markers. Turning to the study itself: The eight sequenced donors comprised seven who were HCMV-seropositive and one who was seronegative.

The study's findings and limits: The share of CD8+ T cells held by dominant NKG2C+ clonotypes was roughly 1.0-8% in over 5 donors.

From the 5' RACE reads, TCRdb lists one entry per CDR3 protein and no DNA. The sample shows under 200,000 distinct CDR3 sequences, and less than 20% sits with its ten largest clones. The CDR3 contains 15 residues. As concerns this clonotype: The target antigen is unknown.

V is TRBV12-3 or TRBV12-4 and J is TRBJ2-1; TCRdb outputs TRBD2, but without DNA this stays unchecked. This clonotype was obtained from a woman between 18 and 69 years old in good health. The material sequenced was blood T cells: a sorted CD56 or NKG2C T cell subset, CD4+ or CD8+ T cells, or bulk PBMC T cells (not recorded which). CDR3: CASSPSGELYNEQFF.